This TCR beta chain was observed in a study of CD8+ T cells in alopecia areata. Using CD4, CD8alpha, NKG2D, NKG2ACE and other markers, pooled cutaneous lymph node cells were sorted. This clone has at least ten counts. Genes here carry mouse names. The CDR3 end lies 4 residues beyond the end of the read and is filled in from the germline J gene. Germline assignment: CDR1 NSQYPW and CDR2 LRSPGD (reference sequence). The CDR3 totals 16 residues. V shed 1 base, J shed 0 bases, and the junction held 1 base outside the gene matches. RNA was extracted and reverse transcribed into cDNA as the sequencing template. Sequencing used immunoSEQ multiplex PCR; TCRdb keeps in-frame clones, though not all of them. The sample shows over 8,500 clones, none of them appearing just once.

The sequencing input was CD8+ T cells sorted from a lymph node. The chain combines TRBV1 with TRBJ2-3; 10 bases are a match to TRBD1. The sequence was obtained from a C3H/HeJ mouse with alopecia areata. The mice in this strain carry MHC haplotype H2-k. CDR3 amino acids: CTCSAGQGASAETLYF. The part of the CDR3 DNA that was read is TGCACCTGCAGTGCAGGACAGGGGGCTAGTGCAGAA. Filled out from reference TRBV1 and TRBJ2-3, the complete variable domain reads VTLLEQNPRWRLVPRGQAVNLRCILKNSQYPWMSWYQQDLQKQLQWLFTLRSPGDKEVKSLPGADYLATRVTDTELRLQVANMSQGRTLYCTCSAGQGASAETLYFGSGTRLTVL.